This T cell receptor (beta chain) stems from a study of blood T cell repertoires in COVID-19. This clone was seen a handful of times. Trimming cost V 0 bases and J 5 bases, with 14 bases left between them. The CDR3 extends over 15 amino acids. Germline assignment: CDR1 SGDLS and CDR2 YYNGEE. TCRdb's copy holds only in-frame clones and misses some; the assay was immunoSEQ multiplex PCR. The sample records fewer than 250,000 clones, around 80% being singletons. J is TRBJ1-2 and V is TRBV9; D is possibly TRBD1 (5 bases). The TCR originated in a woman between 40 and 55 years old with acute COVID-19. Sequencing was performed on PBMCs or T cells enriched from blood (not recorded which). CDR3 sequence (DNA): TGTGCCAGCAGCGTAGGGGGACGGGGGACGTATGGCTACACCTTC. Protein product: CASSVGGRGTYGYTF.